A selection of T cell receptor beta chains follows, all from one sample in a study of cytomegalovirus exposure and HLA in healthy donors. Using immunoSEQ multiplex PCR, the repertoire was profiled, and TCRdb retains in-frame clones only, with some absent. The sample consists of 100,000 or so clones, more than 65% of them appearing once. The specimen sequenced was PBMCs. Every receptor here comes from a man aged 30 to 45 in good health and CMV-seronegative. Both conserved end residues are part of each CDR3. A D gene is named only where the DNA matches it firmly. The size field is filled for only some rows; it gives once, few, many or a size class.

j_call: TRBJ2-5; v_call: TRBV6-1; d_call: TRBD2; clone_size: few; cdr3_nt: TGTGCCAGCAGTGGCAATCGGGGGGGTTTTGGAGAGACCCAGTACTTC; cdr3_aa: CASSGNRGGFGETQYF
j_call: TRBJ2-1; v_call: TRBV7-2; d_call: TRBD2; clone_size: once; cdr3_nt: TGTGCCAGCAGCCTCAGCGGGACCTCCTACAATGAGCAGTTCTTC; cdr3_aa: CASSLSGTSYNEQFF
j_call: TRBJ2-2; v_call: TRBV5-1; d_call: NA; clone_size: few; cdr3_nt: TGCGCCAGCAGCTTGGGCAGCGCTTACACCGGGGAGCTGTTTTTT; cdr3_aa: CASSLGSAYTGELFF
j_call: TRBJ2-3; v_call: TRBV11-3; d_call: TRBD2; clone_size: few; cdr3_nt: TGTGCCAGCAGCCCCCGGGGTAGCGGGAGTTCAGATACGCAGTATTTT; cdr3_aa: CASSPRGSGSSDTQYF
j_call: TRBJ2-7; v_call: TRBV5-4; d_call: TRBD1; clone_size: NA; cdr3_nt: TGTGCCAGCAGCTCGGACGGGCGGACAGGGGACTACGAGCAGTACTTC; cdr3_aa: CASSSDGRTGDYEQYF
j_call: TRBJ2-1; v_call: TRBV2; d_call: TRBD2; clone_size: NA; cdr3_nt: TGTGCCAGCAGTGAACAGGGAGGGCGGGGCAATGAGCAGTTCTTC; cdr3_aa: CASSEQGGRGNEQFF
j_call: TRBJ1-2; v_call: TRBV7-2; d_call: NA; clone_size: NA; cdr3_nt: NA; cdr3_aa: CASSFGQGAVGGCTF
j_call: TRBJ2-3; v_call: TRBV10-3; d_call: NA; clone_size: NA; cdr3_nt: TGTGCCACCGCGGCAGACACAGATACGCAGTATTTT; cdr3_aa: CATAADTDTQYF
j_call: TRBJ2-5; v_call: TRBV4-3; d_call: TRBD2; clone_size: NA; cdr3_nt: TGCGCCAGCAGCCAAGATCGTGGGGCTAGCGGGAGGCCAGGGGAGACCCAGTACTTC; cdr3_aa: CASSQDRGASGRPGETQYF
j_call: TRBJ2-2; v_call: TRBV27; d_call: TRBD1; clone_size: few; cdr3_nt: TGTGCCAGCACGGACCGGGACAGGGGGAACACCGGGGAGCTGTTTTTT; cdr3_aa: CASTDRDRGNTGELFF
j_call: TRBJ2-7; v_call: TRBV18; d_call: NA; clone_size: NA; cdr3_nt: TGTGCCAGCTCACCACGTCAGGGAGGCGAGCAGTACTTC; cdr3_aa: CASSPRQGGEQYF
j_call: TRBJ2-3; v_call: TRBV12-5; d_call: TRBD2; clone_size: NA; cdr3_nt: TGTGCTAGTGCCCGGGGGACTAGCGGGAGCTCAGATACGCAGTATTTT; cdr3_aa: CASARGTSGSSDTQYF
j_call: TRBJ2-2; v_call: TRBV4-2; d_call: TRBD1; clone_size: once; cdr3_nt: TGTGCCAGCAGCCAAGCCGGACAGGGGGGGGATAGCGGGGAGCTGTTTTTT; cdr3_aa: CASSQAGQGGDSGELFF
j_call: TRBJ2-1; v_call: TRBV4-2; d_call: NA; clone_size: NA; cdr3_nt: TGTGCCAGCAGCCATGCCGACAGGAGCTCCTACAATGAGCAGTTCTTC; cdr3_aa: CASSHADRSSYNEQFF
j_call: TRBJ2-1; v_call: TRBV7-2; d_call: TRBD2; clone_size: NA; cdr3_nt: TGTGCCAGCAGCCCGCTGCCCCGACTAGCGGGAAAGTATGAGCAGTTCTTC; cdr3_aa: CASSPLPRLAGKYEQFF
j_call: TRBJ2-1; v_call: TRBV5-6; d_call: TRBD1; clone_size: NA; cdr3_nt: TGTGCCAGCAGCCCGTACGGGACAGGGGTCAATGAGCAGTTCTTC; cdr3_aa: CASSPYGTGVNEQFF
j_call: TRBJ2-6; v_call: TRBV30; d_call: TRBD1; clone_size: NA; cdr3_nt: TGTGCCTGGGGGACAGGGGCTGGGGCCAACGTCCTGACTTTC; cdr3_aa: CAWGTGAGANVLTF